The clone carrying this T cell receptor (beta chain) was found many times. Its target is unknown. Time point in this sample: persistent/refractory GD, antithyroid drugs over 5 years with positive TRAb. From PBMCs, RNA was extracted and then used to make the TCR library. This record comes from a study of regulatory T cells in long-lasting Graves disease. Study details: Persistent Graves' disease meant over 5 years of antithyroid drugs with positive TSH receptor antibodies. Overall study results and limits: Persistent patients shared some 2,900 public clonotypes among themselves. Newly diagnosed patients shared fewer, at roughly 970. TRBV28, TRBJ1-2 and TRBJ2-5 were favored in persistent disease. Persistent Graves' patients showed a TCR diversity that was lower than that of newly diagnosed ones.

In building TCR beta libraries, iRepertoire HTBI primers were used together with Arm-PCR of CDR3 regions. TCRdb reanalysed the multiplex PCR reads using MiXCR and keeps one entry per CDR3 protein. The sample carries under 350,000 distinct CDR3 sequences, around 23% recorded once. Trimming stripped 7 bases from V and 0 bases from J, with 12 bases between. The CDR3 sequence is 14 residues long. The germline V gene encodes CDR1 SNHLY and CDR2 FYNNEI. Sequencing used peripheral blood mononuclear cells (PBMCs), obtained when the disease was refractory, from a patient treated with antithyroid drugs. The source of this sequence is a female donor with Graves disease. The V and J genes are TRBV2 and TRBJ1-1; no definite D call. The CDR3 region has the DNA TGTGCCAGCACCAGATCTATTATGAACACTGAAGCTTTCTTT. Residues: CASTRSIMNTEAFF.